This T cell receptor (beta chain) was found in a study of T cell responses to AZD1222 COVID-19 vaccine. Study-wide findings and caveats: Among the donors, most were white British and more were female, and clonal diversity was possibly underestimated. Spike-specific TCR repertoires showed rising breadth and depth after two AZD1222 doses. Sampling that yielded the repertoires occurred only after the peak T cell response. Mapped onto spike, vaccine-associated CD4 TCRs spanned it and were dominant at 160-218 and 743-854.

A remark on this clone: Its antigen is unidentified.

Germline V gene lookup returns CDR1 SGHNT and CDR2 YYREEE (reference sequence). The CDR3 is 14 residues long. Trimming took 4 bases from V and 5 from J; bases not matched to a gene: 8. Generated by immunoSEQ multiplex PCR, the TCRdb table keeps only in-frame clones and is missing some. The sample records around 150,000 clones, approximately 88% being singletons. J is TRBJ2-5 and V is TRBV5-4; 7 nucleotides match TRBD1. This receptor was obtained from an adult in good health. This specimen was peripheral blood, taken on day 0 of MenACWY control vaccination. CDR3 loop: CASSVTGPGETQYF. The DNA for the CDR3 is TGTGCCAGCAGCGTGACAGGGCCCGGGGAGACCCAGTACTTC. Filled out from reference TRBV5-4 and TRBJ2-5, the complete variable domain reads ETGVTQSPTHLIKTRGQQVTLRCSSQSGHNTVSWYQQALGQGPQFIFQYYREEENGRGNFPPRFSGLQFPNYSSELNVNALELDDSALYLCASSVTGPGETQYFGPGTRLLVL.